This T cell receptor (beta chain) comes out of a study of naive and memory T cell subsets. Four subsets defined by CD45RA and CD27 were sorted after CD3, CD4, CD8 and live/dead staining. The beta constant-region primer was an equimolar mix of two oligonucleotides covering TRBC1 and TRBC2. An oligonucleotide with the SP2 primer and a 12-nucleotide UMI was ligated to the cDNA 3' end. Ligated cDNA was amplified by four rounds of PCR with nested alpha and beta constant-region primers and SP2. Via MiXCR, TCRdb re-called the UMI-ligation and nested PCR reads, giving one row per CDR3 protein. The repertoire holds some 87,000 distinct CDR3 sequences, with about 6.5% as singletons. This clonotype was observed at least ten times. Its target is not known. Broader study findings: In CD4 and CD8 cells, diversity dropped from naive through EMRA.

From germline, CDR1 is SGHVS and CDR2 FQNEAQ. V lost 3 bases and J lost 2, with 14 bases in between. The CDR3 contains 16 residues. The chain is built from TRBV7-8 and TRBJ2-1; either TRBD1 or TRBD2 may fit D (6 bases each). This clonotype was obtained from a human donor in good health. Sequenced sample: central memory CD4+ T cells from blood. This CDR3 reads CASSFGLRGPYNEQFF. CDR3 nucleotide sequence: TGTGCCAGCAGCTTCGGGCTACGGGGGCCCTACAATGAGCAGTTCTTC.